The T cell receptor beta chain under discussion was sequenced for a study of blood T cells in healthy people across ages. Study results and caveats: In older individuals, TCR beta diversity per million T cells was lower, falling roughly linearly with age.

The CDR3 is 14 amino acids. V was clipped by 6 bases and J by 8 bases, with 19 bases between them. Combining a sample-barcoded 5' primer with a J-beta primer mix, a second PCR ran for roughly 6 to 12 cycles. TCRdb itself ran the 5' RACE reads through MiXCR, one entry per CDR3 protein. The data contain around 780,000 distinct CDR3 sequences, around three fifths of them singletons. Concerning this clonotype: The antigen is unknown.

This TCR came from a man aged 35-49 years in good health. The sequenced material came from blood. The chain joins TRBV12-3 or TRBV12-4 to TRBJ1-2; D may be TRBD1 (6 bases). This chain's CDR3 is CASSVVSGQGGYTF. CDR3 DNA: TGTGCCAGCAGCGTAGTGTCGGGACAAGGCGGCTACACCTTC.